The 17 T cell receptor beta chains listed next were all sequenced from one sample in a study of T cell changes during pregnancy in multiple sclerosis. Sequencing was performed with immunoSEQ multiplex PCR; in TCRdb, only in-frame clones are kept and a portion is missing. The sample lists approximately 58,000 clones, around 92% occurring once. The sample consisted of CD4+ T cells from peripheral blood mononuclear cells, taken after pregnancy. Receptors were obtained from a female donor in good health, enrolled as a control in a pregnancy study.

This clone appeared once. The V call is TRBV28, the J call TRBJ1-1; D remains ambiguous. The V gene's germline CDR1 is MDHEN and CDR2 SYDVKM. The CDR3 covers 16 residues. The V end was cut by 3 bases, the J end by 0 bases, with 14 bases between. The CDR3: CASSFRGIRLNTEAFF. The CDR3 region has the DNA TGTGCCAGCAGTTTCCGAGGGATTCGGTTGAACACTGAAGCTTTCTTT.

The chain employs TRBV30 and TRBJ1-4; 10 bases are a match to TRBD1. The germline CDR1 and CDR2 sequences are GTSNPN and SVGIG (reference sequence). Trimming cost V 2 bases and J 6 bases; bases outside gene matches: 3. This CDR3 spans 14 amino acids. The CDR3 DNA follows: TGTGCCTGGAGTAAGACAGGGGGCGATGAAAAACTGTTTTTT. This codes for CAWSKTGGDEKLFF.

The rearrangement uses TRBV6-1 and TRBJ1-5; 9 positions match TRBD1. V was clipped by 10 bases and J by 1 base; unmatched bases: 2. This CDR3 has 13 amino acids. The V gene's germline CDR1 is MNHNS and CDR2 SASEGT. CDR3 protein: CATDRGSNQPQHF. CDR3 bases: TGTGCCACCGACAGGGGGAGCAATCAGCCCCAGCATTTT.

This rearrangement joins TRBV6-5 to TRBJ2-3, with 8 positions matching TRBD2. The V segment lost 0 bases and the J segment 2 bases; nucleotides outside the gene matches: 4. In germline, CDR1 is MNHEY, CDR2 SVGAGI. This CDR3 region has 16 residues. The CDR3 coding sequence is TGTGCCAGCAGTTACTCCGGCGGGGGGTACACAGATACGCAGTATTTT. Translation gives CASSYSGGGYTDTQYF.

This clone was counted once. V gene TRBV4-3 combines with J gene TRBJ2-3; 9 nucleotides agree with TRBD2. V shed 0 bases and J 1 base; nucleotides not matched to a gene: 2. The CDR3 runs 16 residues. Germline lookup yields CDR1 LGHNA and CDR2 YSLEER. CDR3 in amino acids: CASSQEASGGTDTQYF. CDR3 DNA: TGCGCCAGCAGCCAAGAGGCTAGCGGGGGCACAGATACGCAGTATTTT.

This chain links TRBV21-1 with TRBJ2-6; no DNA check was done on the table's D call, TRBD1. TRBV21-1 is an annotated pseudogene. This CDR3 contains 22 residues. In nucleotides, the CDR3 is TGTGCCAGCAGCAACAACGGCCCCTTGGACAGAGTACTTATCTCTGGGGCCAACGTCCTGACTTTC. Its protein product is CASSNNGPLDRVLISGANVLTF.

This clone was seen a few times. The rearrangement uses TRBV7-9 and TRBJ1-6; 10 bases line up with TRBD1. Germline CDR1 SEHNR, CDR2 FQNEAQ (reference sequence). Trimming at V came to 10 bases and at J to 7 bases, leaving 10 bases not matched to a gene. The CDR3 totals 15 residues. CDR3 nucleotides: TGTGCCACCACGGCCCCGGGACAGGGGAATTCACCCCTCCACTTT. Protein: CATTAPGQGNSPLHF.

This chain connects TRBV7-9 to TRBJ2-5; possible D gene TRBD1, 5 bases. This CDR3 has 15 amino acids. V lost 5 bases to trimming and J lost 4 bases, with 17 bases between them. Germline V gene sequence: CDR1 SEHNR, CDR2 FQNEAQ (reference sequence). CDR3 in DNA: TGTGCCAGCAGCATTAGTGTGTCAGGGCGAGAGACCCAGTACTTC. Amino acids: CASSISVSGRETQYF.

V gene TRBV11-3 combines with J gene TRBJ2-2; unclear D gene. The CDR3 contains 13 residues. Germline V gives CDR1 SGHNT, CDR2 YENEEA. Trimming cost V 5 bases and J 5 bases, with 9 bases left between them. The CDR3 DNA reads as TGTGCCAGCAGCCCCTACTTAACCGGGGAGCTGTTTTTT. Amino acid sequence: CASSPYLTGELFF. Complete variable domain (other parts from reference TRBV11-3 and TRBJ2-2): EAGVVQSPRYKIIEKKQPVAFWCNPISGHNTLYWYLQNLGQGPELLIRYENEEAVDDSQLPKDRFSAERLKGVDSTLKIQPAELGDSAVYLCASSPYLTGELFFGEGSRLTVL.

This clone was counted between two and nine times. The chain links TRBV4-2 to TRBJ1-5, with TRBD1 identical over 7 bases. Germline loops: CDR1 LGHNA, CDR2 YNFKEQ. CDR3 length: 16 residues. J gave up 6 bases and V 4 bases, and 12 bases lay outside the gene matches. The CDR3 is CASSLDGTVGIQPQHF. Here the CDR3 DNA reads TGTGCCAGCAGCCTGGATGGGACAGTGGGGATTCAGCCCCAGCATTTT.

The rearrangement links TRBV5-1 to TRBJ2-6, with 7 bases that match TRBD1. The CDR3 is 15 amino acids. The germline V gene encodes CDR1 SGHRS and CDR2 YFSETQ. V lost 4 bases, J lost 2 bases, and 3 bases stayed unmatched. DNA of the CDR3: TGCGCCAGCAGCCCCCAGGGGGCTGGGGCCAACGTCCTGACTTTC. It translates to CASSPQGAGANVLTF. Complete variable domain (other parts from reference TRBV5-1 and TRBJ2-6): KAGVTQTPRYLIKTRGQQVTLSCSPISGHRSVSWYQQTPGQGLQFLFEYFSETQRNKGNFPGRFSGRQFSNSRSEMNVSTLELGDSALYLCASSPQGAGANVLTFGAGSRLTVL.

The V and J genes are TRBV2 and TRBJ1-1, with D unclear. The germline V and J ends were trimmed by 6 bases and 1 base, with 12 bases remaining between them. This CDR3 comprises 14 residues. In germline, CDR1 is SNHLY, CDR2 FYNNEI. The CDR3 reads CASRGGRGNTEAFF. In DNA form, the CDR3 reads TGTGCCAGCAGGGGAGGACGGGGGAACACTGAAGCTTTCTTT.

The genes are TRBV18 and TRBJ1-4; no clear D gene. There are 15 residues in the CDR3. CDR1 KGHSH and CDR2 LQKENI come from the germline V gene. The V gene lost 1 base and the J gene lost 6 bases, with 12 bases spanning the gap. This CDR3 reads CASSPQGPGDEKLFF. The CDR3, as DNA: TGTGCCAGCTCACCACAAGGTCCAGGTGATGAAAAACTGTTTTTT. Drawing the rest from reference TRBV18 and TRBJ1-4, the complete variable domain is NAGVMQNPRHLVRRRGQEARLRCSPMKGHSHVYWYRQLPEEGLKFMVYLQKENIIDESGMPKERFSAEFPKEGPSILRIQQVVRGDSAAYFCASSPQGPGDEKLFFGSGTQLSVL.

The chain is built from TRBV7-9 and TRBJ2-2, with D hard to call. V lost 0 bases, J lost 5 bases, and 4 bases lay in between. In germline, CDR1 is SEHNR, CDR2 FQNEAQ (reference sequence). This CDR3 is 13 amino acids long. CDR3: CASSLARTGELFF. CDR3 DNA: TGTGCCAGCAGCTTAGCGAGAACCGGGGAGCTGTTTTTT.

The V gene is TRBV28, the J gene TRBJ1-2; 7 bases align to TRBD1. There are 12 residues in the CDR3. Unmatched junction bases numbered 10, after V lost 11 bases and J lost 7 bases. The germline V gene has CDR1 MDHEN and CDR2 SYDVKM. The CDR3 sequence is CAAHRGMAGYTF. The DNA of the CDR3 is TGTGCCGCCCACAGGGGAATGGCTGGCTACACCTTC.

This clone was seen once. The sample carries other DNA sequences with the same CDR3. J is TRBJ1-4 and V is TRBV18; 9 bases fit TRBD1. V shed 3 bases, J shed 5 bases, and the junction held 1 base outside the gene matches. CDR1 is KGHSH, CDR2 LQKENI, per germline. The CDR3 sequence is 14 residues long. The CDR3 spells CASSPGQGNEKLFF. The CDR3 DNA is TGTGCCAGCTCACCTGGACAGGGGAATGAAAAACTGTTTTTT.

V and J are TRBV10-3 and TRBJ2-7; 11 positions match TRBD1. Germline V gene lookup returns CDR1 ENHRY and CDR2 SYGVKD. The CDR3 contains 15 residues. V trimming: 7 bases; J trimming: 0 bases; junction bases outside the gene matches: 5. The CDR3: CAIKAGTGGSYEQYF. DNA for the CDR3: TGTGCCATCAAGGCCGGGACAGGGGGCTCCTACGAGCAGTACTTC.